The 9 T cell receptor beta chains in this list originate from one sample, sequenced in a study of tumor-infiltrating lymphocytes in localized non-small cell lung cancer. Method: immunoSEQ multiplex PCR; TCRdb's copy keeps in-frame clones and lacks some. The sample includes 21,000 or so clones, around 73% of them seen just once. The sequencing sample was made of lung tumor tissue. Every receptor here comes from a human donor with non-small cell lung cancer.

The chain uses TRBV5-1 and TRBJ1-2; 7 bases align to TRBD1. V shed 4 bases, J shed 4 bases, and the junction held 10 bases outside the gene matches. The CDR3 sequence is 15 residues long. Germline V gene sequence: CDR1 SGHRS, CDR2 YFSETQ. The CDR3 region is CASSPLQGSGYGYTF. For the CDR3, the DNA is TGCGCCAGCAGCCCATTACAGGGGTCTGGCTATGGCTACACCTTC.

The DNA for the CDR3 is TGTGCCAGCAGCTTAGACAGCCCTGGGGCTGAAGCTTTCTTT. It translates to CASSLDSPGAEAFF. The rearrangement uses TRBV5-4 and TRBJ1-1; tentative D call: TRBD1 (5 bases). V shed 2 bases and J shed 6 bases, with 14 bases lying between them. This CDR3 has 14 amino acids. Per germline, CDR1 SGHNT and CDR2 YYREEE (reference sequence).

The CDR3 reads CASSSRTGGWENTEAFF. CDR3 bases: TGTGCCAGCAGCTCCCGGACAGGGGGTTGGGAGAACACTGAAGCTTTCTTT. This chain joins TRBV7-9 and TRBJ1-1; 10 bases agree with TRBD1. The CDR3 covers 17 residues. Germline V lookup: CDR1 SEHNR, CDR2 FQNEAQ (reference sequence). With V trimmed by 4 bases and J by 1 base, 9 bases remained unmatched.

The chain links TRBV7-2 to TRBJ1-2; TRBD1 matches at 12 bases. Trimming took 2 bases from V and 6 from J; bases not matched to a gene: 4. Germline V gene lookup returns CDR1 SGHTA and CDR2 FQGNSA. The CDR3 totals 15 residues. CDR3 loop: CASSLFRDRGHGYTF. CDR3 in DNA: TGTGCCAGCAGCTTATTTAGGGACAGGGGGCATGGCTACACCTTC.

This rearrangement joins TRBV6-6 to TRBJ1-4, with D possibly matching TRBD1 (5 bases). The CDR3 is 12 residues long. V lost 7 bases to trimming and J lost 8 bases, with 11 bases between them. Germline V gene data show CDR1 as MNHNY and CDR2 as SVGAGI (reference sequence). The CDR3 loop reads CASNGEGEKLFF. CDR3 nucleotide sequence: TGTGCCAGCAACGGGGAGGGGGAAAAACTGTTTTTT.

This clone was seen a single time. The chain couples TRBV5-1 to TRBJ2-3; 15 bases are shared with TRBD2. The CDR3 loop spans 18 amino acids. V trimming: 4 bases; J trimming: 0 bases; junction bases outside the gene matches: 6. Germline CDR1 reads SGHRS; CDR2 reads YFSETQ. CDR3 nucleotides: TGCGCCAGCAGCCCGGGACTAGCGGGGGGCAGTAGCACAGATACGCAGTATTTT. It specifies CASSPGLAGGSSTDTQYF.

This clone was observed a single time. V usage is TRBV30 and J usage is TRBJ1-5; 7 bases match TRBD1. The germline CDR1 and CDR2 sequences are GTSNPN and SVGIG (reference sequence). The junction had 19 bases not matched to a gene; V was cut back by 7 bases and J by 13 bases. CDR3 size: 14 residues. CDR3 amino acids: CASGDSPLGGAQHF. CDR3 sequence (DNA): TGTGCCTCTGGGGACAGCCCGTTGGGGGGGGCTCAGCATTTT. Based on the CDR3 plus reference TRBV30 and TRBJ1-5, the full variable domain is SQTIHQWPATLVQPVGSPLSLECTVEGTSNPNLYWYRQAAGRGLQLLFYSVGIGQISSEVPQNLSASRPQDRQFILSSKKLLLSDSGFYLCASGDSPLGGAQHFGDGTRLSIL.

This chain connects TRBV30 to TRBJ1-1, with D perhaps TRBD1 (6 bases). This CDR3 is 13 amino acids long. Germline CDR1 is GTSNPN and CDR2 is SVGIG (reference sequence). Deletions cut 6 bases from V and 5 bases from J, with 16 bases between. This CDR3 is CACQPGTTTEAFF. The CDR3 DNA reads TGTGCCTGCCAACCCGGGACAACGACTGAAGCTTTCTTT.

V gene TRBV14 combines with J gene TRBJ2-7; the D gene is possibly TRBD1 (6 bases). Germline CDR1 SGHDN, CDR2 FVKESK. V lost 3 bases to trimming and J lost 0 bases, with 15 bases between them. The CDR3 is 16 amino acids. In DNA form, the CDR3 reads TGTGCCAGCAGCCAGGACAGCTTCTTGGTCTCCTACGAGCAGTACTTC. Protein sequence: CASSQDSFLVSYEQYF.